This is a list of T cell receptor beta chains from one sample in a study of blood T cell repertoires in COVID-19. Sequencing used immunoSEQ multiplex PCR; TCRdb keeps in-frame clones, though not all of them. The data hold roughly 250,000 clones, with around 83% observed a single time. Sequencing used peripheral blood. Every receptor here comes from a woman aged 50 to 65 with acute or convalescent COVID-19. The CDR3 runs from the conserved cysteine through the conserved F or W. A D gene is named only where the DNA matches it firmly. Rows give clone size only sometimes, using once, few, many, or a class for an expanded clone.

cdr3_nt cdr3_aa v_call cdr3_length d_call j_call clone_size
TGTGCCAGCCGCGGGGGGTCCTCAGGGCAGTTCTTC CASRGGSSGQFF TRBV3-1/TRBV3-2 12 TRBD2 TRBJ2-1 .
TGTGCCAGCAGCCTTCGGGGGGTGAGCTCTGGAAACACCATATATTTT CASSLRGVSSGNTIYF TRBV2 16 . TRBJ1-3 once
TGTGCCAGCAGCCTTACAAGGAGCGGGGGGCAAGAGACCCAGTACTTC CASSLTRSGGQETQYF TRBV14 16 TRBD2 TRBJ2-5 .
TGTGCCAGCTCACGGATCGGACTAGCGGGGTACAATGAGCAGTTCTTC CASSRIGLAGYNEQFF TRBV18 16 TRBD2 TRBJ2-1 .
TGTGCCACTCACATGCCGGGGAGCTCCTACGAGCAGTACTTC CATHMPGSSYEQYF TRBV6-5 14 . TRBJ2-7 few
TGCGCCAGCAGTGATAGGGCTAGCTGGTCTTCTGATACGCAGTATTTT CASSDRASWSSDTQYF TRBV10-1 16 . TRBJ2-3 .
TGCGCCAGCAGCCCCGGGACAGAGAACACCGGGGAGCTGTTTTTT CASSPGTENTGELFF TRBV5-1 15 TRBD1 TRBJ2-2 .
TGTGCCAGCAGCCCCAGCTCCTACAATGAGCAGTTCTTC CASSPSSYNEQFF TRBV7-2 13 . TRBJ2-1 .
TGTGCCAGCAGCCCTGTCGGGACTCCAAAGTTCTTC CASSPVGTPKFF TRBV14 12 . TRBJ2-1 few
TGCGCCAGCAGCTCAGGCCCGGGACTAGCGGGGACCAATGAGCAGTTCTTC CASSSGPGLAGTNEQFF TRBV5-1 17 TRBD2 TRBJ2-1 once
TGTGCCAGCATGGGAGAGTACGAGCAGTACTTC CASMGEYEQYF TRBV2 11 . TRBJ2-7 .
TGTGCCAGCAGGGACACCGGCCCCTATGGCTACACCTTC CASRDTGPYGYTF TRBV2 13 . TRBJ1-2 .
TGTGCCAGCAGTTTATCTTCAGGGGCTAGTCCCTACGAGCAGTACTTC CASSLSSGASPYEQYF TRBV27 16 . TRBJ2-7 .
TGTGCCAGCAGCTTAACAGGGAGGGGCACAGATACGCAGTATTTT CASSLTGRGTDTQYF TRBV11-2 15 . TRBJ2-3 .
TGTGCCAGCAGTACTCGGAGGGGACGAGAAGCTTTCTTT CASSTRRGREAFF TRBV28 13 . TRBJ1-1 .
TGTGCCAGCAGCGTATGGGACAGGGCTGGCGAGCAGTACTTC CASSVWDRAGEQYF TRBV9 14 TRBD1 TRBJ2-7 .
TGTGCCAGCAGTCCTACAGGGTCGCGCGGAGCTTTCTTT CASSPTGSRGAFF TRBV27 13 . TRBJ1-1 .
TGTGCCAGCAGTTTATGGATGGGGCCCAATCAGCCCCAGCATTTT CASSLWMGPNQPQHF TRBV28 15 . TRBJ1-5 .
TGTGCCAGCAGCTTAGGAGGGACAGCGAGCAATCAGCCCCAGCATTTT CASSLGGTASNQPQHF TRBV7-9 16 TRBD1 TRBJ1-5 .
TGTGCCAGCAAGTTTGGACCGGGATCTTCCTCTTTGTATACGCAGTATTTT CASKFGPGSSSLYTQYF TRBV28 17 . TRBJ2-3 .
TGCGCCAGCAGCTTGGGTCCTCTGGGGCTCCAAGAGACCCAGTACTTC CASSLGPLGLQETQYF TRBV5-1 16 . TRBJ2-5 .
TGTGCCAGCAGCTTCCGCCCCGAGGTCTCCACTGAAGCTTTCTTT CASSFRPEVSTEAFF TRBV7-2 15 . TRBJ1-1 .
TGTGCCAGTAGTATAGACAGGGACACTGAAGCTTTCTTT CASSIDRDTEAFF TRBV19 13 . TRBJ1-1 .
TGTGCCAGCAGTTATCCGGACAGGGGGCGGACCCAGTACTTC CASSYPDRGRTQYF TRBV6-5 14 TRBD1 TRBJ2-5 .
TGTGCCAGCACCGGGACTTCAGCCTACGAGCAGTACTTC CASTGTSAYEQYF TRBV12-3/TRBV12-4 13 . TRBJ2-7 .
TGTGCCATCAGTGCAGGGGAGTGGGAGGAAAAACTGTTTTTT CAISAGEWEEKLFF TRBV10-3 14 . TRBJ1-4 .
TGTGCCAGCAGTGACTCGAACAGGGTGAACACCGGGGAGCTGTTTTTT CASSDSNRVNTGELFF TRBV6-4 16 . TRBJ2-2 .
TGCGCCAGCAGCTACGTCCGCAGTGGGGAGCTGTTTTTT CASSYVRSGELFF TRBV5-1 13 . TRBJ2-2 .